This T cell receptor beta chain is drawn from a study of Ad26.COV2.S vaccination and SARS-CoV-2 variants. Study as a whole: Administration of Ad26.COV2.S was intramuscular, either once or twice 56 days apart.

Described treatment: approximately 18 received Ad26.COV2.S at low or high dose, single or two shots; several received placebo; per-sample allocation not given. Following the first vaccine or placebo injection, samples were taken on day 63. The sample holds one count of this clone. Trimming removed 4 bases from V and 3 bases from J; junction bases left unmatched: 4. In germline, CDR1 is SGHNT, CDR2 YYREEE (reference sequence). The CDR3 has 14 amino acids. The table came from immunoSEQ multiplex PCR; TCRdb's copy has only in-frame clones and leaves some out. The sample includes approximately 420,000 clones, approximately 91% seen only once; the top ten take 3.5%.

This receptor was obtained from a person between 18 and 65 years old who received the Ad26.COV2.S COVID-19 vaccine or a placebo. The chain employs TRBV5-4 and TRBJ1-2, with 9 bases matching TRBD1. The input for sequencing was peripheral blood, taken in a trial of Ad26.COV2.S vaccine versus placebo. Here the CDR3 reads CASSHTGGYYGYTF. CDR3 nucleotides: TGTGCCAGCAGCCACACAGGGGGCTACTATGGCTACACCTTC. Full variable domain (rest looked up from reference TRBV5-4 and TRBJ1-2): ETGVTQSPTHLIKTRGQQVTLRCSSQSGHNTVSWYQQALGQGPQFIFQYYREEENGRGNFPPRFSGLQFPNYSSELNVNALELDDSALYLCASSHTGGYYGYTFGSGTRLTVV.